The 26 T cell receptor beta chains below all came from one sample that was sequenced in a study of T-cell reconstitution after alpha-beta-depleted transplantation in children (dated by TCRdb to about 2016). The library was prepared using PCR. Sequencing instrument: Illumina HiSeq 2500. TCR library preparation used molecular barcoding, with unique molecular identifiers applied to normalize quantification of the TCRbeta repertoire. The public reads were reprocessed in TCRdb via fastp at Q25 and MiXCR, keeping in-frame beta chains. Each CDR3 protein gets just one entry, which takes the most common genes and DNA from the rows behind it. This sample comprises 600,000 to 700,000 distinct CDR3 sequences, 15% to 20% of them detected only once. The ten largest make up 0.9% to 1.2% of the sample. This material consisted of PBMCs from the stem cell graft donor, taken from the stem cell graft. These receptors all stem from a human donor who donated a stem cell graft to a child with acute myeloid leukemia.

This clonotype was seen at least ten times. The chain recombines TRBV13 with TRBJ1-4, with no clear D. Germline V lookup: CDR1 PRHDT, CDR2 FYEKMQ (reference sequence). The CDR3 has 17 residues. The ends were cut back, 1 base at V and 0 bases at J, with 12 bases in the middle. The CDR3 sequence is CASSLDQTGATNEKLFF. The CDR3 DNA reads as TGTGCCAGCAGCTTAGACCAGACGGGTGCAACTAATGAAAAACTGTTTTTT.

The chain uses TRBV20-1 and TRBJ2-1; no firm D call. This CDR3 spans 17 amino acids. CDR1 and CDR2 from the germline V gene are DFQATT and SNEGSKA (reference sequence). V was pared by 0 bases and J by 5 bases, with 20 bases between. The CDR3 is CSARDIQTSFYDNEQFF. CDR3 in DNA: TGCAGTGCTAGAGATATCCAGACCTCATTTTACGACAATGAGCAGTTCTTC.

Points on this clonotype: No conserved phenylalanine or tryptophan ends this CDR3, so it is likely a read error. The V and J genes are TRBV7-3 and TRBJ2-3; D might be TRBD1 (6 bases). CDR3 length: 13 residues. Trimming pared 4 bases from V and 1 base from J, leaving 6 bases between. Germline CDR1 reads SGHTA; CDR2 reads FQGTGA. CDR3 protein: CASSSGGTDTQYL. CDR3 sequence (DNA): TGTGCCAGCAGCTCAGGGGGCACAGATACGCAGTATCTT.

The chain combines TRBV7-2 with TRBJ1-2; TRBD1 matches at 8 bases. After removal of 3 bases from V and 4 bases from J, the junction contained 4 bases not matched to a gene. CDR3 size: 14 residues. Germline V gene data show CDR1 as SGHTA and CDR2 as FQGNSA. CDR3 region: CASSFTGGGYGYTF. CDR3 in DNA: TGTGCCAGCAGCTTTACAGGGGGTGGCTATGGCTACACCTTC.

For the CDR3, the DNA is TGTGCCAGCAGTTTCCAAGAGGGCAGGGTAGGCACGGAGACCCAGTACTTC. It yields the protein CASSFQEGRVGTETQYF. The V and J genes are TRBV28 and TRBJ2-5; either TRBD1 or TRBD2 may fit D (5 bases each). Trimming pared 3 bases from V and 5 bases from J, leaving 22 bases between. Germline V lookup: CDR1 MDHEN, CDR2 SYDVKM. The CDR3 contains 17 residues.

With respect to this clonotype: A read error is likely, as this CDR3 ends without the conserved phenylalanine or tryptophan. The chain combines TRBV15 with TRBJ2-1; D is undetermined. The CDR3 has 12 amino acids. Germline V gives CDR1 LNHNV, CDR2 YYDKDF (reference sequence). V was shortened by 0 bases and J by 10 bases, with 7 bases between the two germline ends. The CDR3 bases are TGTGCCACCAGCAGAGATGCTTGGGAGCAGTTCTTA. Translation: CATSRDAWEQFL.

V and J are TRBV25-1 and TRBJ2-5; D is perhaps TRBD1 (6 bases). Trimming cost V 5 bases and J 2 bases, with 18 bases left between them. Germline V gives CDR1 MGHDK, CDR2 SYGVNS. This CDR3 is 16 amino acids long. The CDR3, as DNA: TGTGCCAGCAGTCCAACGCTGGGGGCTGAACAAGAGACCCAGTACTTC. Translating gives CASSPTLGAEQETQYF.

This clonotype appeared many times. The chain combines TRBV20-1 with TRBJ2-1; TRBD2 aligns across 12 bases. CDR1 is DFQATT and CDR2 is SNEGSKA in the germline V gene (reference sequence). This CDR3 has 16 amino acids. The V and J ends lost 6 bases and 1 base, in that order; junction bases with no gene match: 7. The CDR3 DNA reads TGCAGTGCCCAAAGACTAGCGGGGGCATCCTACAATGAGCAGTTCTTC. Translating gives CSAQRLAGASYNEQFF.

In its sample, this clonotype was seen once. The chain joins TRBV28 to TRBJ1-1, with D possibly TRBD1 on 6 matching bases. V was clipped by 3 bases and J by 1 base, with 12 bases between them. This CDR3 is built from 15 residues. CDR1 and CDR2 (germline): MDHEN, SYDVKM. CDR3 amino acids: CASSFYRDKNTEAFF. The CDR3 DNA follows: TGTGCCAGCAGTTTCTACCGGGACAAGAACACTGAAGCTTTCTTT. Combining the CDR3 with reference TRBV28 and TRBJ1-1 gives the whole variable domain DVKVTQSSRYLVKRTGEKVFLECVQDMDHENMFWYRQDPGLGLRLIYFSYDVKMKEKGDIPEGYSVSREKKERFSLILESASTNQTSMYLCASSFYRDKNTEAFFGQGTRLTVV.

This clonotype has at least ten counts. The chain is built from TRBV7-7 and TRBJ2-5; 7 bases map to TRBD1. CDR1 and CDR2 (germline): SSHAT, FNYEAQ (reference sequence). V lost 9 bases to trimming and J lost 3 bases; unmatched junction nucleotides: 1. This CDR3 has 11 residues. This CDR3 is CASQGEETQYF. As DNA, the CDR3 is TGTGCCAGTCAGGGGGAAGAGACCCAGTACTTC.

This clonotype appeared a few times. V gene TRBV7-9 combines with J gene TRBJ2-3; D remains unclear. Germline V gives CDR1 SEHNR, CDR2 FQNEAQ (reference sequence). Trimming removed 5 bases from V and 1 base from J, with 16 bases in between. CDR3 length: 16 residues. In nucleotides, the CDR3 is TGTGCCAGCAGCCCCCACTATGGGGATGGCACAGATACGCAGTATTTT. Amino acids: CASSPHYGDGTDTQYF.

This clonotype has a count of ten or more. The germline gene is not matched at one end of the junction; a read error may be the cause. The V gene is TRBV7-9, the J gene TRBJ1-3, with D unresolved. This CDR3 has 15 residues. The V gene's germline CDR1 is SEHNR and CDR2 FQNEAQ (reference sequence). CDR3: CASSPRLSPGNTIYF. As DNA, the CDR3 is TGTGCCAGCAGCCCCCGTTTGTCGCCTGGGAACACCATATATTTT.

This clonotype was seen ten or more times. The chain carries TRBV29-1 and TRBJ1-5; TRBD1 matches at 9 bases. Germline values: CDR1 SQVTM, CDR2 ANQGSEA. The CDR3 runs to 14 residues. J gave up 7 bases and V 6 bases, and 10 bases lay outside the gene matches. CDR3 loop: CSVGGQGLNQPQHF. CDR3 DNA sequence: TGCAGCGTGGGGGGACAGGGTTTAAACCAGCCCCAGCATTTT.

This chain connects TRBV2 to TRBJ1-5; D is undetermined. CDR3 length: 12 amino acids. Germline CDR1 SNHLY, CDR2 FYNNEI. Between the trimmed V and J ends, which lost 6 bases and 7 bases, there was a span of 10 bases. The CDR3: CASRGLGQPQHF. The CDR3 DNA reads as TGTGCCAGCAGGGGCCTAGGCCAGCCCCAGCATTTT. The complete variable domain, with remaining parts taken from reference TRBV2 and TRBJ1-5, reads EPEVTQTPSHQVTQMGQEVILRCVPISNHLYFYWYRQILGQKVEFLVSFYNNEISEKSEIFDDQFSVERPDGSNFTLKIRSTKLEDSAMYFCASRGLGQPQHFGDGTRLSIL.

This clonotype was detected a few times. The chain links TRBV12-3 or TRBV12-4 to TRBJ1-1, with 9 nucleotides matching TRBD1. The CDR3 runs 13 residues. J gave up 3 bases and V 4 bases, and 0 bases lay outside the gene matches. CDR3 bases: TGTGCCAGCAGTTACAGGGGGCACACTGAAGCTTTCTTT. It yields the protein CASSYRGHTEAFF.

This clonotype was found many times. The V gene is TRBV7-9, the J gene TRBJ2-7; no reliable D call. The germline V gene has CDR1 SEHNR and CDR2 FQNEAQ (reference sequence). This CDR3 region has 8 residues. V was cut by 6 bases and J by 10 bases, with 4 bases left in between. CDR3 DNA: TGTGCCAGCAGTTCACAGTACTTC. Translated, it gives CASSSQYF. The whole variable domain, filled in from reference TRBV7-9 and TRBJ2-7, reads DTGVSQNPRHKITKRGQNVTFRCDPISEHNRLYWYRQTLGQGPEFLTYFQNEAQLEKSRLLSDRFSAERPKGSFSTLEIQRTEQGDSAMYLCASSSQYFGPGTRLTVT.

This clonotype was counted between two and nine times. CDR3 sequence (DNA): TGTGCCATCAGTGAGCAGGGAGGAACTAATGAAAAACTGTTTTTT. This gives the protein CAISEQGGTNEKLFF. The V call is TRBV10-3, the J call TRBJ1-4; maybe TRBD1 (5 bases). V lost 2 bases and J lost 1, with 8 bases in between. The CDR3 is 15 residues long. Germline V CDR1 and CDR2: ENHRY, SYGVKD.

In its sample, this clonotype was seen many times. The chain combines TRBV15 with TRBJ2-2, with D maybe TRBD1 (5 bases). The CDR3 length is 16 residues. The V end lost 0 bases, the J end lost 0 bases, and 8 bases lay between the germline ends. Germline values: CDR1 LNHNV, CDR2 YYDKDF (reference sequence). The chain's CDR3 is CATSRESRANTGELFF. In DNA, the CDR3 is TGTGCCACCAGCAGAGAGAGCAGGGCGAACACCGGGGAGCTGTTTTTT. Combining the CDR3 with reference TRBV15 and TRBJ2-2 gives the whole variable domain DAMVIQNPRYQVTQFGKPVTLSCSQTLNHNVMYWYQQKSSQAPKLLFHYYDKDFNNEADTPDNFQSRRPNTSFCFLDIRSPGLGDTAMYLCATSRESRANTGELFFGEGSRLTVL.

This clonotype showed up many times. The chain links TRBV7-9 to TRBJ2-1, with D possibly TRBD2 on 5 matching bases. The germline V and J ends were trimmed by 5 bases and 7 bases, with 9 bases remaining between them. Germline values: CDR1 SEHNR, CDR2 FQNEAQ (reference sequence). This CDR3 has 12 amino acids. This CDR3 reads CASSGQRNEQFF. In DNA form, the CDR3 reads TGTGCCAGCAGCGGTCAGCGGAATGAGCAGTTCTTC.

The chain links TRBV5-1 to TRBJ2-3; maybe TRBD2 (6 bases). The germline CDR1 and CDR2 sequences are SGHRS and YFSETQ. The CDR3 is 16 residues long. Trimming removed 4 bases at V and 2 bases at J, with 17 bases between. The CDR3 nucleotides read TGCGCCAGCAGCCGCTCCGGGGGTTCCTTCACAGATACGCAGTATTTT. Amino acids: CASSRSGGSFTDTQYF.

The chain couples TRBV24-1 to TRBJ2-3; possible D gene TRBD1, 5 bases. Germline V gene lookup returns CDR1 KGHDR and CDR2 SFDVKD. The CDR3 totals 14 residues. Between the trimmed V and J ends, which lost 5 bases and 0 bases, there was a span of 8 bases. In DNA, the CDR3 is TGTGCCACCAGTGGACAGCTAAGCACAGATACGCAGTATTTT. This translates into CATSGQLSTDTQYF.

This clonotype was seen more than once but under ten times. The DNA of the CDR3 is TGCGCCAGCAGCCAAGGAATTGAGCAGTTCTTC. This gives the protein CASSQGIEQFF. V is TRBV4-3 and J is TRBJ2-1; D call uncertain. There are 11 residues in the CDR3. The V end lost 1 base, the J end lost 9 bases, and 4 bases lay between the germline ends. CDR1 and CDR2 from the germline V gene are LGHNA and YSLEER.

CDR3 protein: CASSQADRVGTGYTF. CDR3 nucleotides: TGCGCCAGCAGCCAAGCGGACAGGGTTGGTACTGGCTACACCTTC. J is TRBJ1-2 and V is TRBV4-3; 8 bases are a match to TRBD1. Germline values: CDR1 LGHNA, CDR2 YSLEER. There are 15 residues in the CDR3. V lost 1 base and J lost 7; bases outside the gene matches: 8.

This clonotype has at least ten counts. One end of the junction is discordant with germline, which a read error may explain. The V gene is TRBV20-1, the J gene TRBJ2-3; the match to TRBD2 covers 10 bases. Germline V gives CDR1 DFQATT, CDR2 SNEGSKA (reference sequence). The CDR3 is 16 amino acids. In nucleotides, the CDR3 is TGCAGTGCTCCAGAATTCGTAGCGGGGGGCACCGATACGCAGTATTTT. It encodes CSAPEFVAGGTDTQYF.

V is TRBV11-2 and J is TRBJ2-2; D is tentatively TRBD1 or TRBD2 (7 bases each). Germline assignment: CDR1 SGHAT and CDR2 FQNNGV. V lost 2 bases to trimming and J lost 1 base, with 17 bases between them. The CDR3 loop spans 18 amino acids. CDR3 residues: CASSLYRTRDRNTGELFF. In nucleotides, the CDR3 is TGTGCCAGCAGCTTATATAGGACTAGGGACAGGAACACCGGGGAGCTGTTTTTT.

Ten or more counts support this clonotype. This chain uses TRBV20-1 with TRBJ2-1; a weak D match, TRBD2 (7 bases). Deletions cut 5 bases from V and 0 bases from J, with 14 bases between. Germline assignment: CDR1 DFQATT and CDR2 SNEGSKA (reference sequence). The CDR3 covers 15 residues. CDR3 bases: TGCAGTGCTGGGGGGGCGGGCCTCTCCTACAATGAGCAGTTCTTC. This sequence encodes CSAGGAGLSYNEQFF.